This T cell receptor (beta chain) was recorded in a study of blood T cell repertoires in COVID-19. Study overall: T cells, B-cell-depleted T cells, or PBMCs provided the cDNA or gDNA that served as material.

There are 13 residues in the CDR3. Trimming stripped 1 base from V and 1 base from J, with 5 bases between. Germline-derived CDR1 and CDR2 are SEHNR and FQNEAQ (reference sequence). Libraries were prepared by immunoSEQ multiplex PCR; TCRdb keeps only in-frame clonotypes and omits some of them. The sample yields about 270,000 clones, about 90% seen once. In regard to this clone: Other DNA sequences in the sample encode the same CDR3.

The source material was peripheral blood. The sequence came from a young adult with COVID-19, enrolled during active disease. This chain links TRBV7-9 with TRBJ2-7; D ambiguous. Here the CDR3 DNA reads TGTGCCAGCAGCTTAGACAGTTCCTACGAGCAGTACTTC. Encoded protein: CASSLDSSYEQYF.